This TCR beta chain was captured in a study of blood T cell repertoires in COVID-19. Study-level background: Samples taken during acute and convalescent COVID-19 were collected in the United States, Italy and Spain. From T cells, B-cell-depleted T cells, or PBMCs came the material, which was cDNA or gDNA.

Per the study methods: Estimates of nucleated cell counts were drawn from the amplification of reference gene primers. TCRdb's table, derived via immunoSEQ multiplex PCR, lists solely in-frame clones and lacks some. D and trimming come from the DNA, and the V and J calls and clone size come from that table. Of 140,000 to 150,000 clones detected, 60% to 85% appear once; the ten largest clones hold approximately 8%. The germline CDR1 and CDR2 sequences are MNHEY and SMNVEV (reference sequence). The CDR3 covers 13 residues. Deletions cut 6 bases from V and 4 bases from J, with 12 bases between. The chain uses TRBV27 and TRBJ1-2; D perhaps matches TRBD1 (5 bases). The sequence was collected from a man aged 50 to 60 with active or convalescent COVID-19. Material: peripheral blood. The CDR3 bases are TGTGCCAGCAGCCCCCGGGGGAGCTATGGCTACACCTTC. It codes for CASSPRGSYGYTF.